The T cell receptor beta chain described here comes from a study of long-term antiretroviral therapy in people with HIV. Sequencing used immunoSEQ v3.0 at survey level. Only in-frame clones appear in the TCRdb table, and some are missing; sequencing was by immunoSEQ multiplex PCR. The table has 30,000 to 40,000 clones, about four fifths seen once; the top ten hold 7.9%. CDR1 SGHVS and CDR2 FQNEAQ come from the germline V gene. V lost 0 bases, J lost 0 bases, and 9 bases lay in between. CDR3 length: 15 amino acids. This receptor was identified in a young man with HIV. This sequence joins TRBV7-8 and TRBJ2-7; D uncertain. Sample: unsorted PBMCs, taken 0.4 years before starting antiretroviral therapy. CDR3 amino acids: CASSLAIHSSYEQYF. The CDR3 bases are TGTGCCAGCAGCTTAGCGATACACAGCTCCTACGAGCAGTACTTC.